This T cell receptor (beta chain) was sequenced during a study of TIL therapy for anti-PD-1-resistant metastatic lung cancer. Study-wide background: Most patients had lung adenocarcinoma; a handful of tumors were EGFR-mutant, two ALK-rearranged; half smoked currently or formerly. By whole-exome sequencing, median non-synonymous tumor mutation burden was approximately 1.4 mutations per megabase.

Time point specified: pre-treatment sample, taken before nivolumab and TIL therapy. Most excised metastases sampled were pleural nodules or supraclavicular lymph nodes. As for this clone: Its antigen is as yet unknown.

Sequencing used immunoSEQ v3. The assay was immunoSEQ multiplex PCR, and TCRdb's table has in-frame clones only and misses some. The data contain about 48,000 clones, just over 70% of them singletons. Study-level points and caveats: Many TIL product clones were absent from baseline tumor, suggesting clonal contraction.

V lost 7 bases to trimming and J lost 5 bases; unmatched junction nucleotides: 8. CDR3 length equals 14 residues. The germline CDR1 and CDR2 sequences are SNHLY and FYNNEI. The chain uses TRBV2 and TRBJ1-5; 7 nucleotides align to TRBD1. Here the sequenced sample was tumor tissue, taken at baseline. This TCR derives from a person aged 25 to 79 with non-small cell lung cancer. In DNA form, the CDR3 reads TGTGCCAGCAACCCGGGACAGTTTCATCAGCCCCAGCATTTT. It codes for CASNPGQFHQPQHF.